Below, 2 T cell receptor beta chains from the same sample are listed, as sequenced in a study of blood T cell repertoires in COVID-19. The protocol was immunoSEQ multiplex PCR, while the TCRdb copy is restricted to in-frame clones and leaves out a portion. This table holds about 270,000 clones, 90% found once. The sequencing input was PBMCs or T cells enriched from blood (not recorded which). The receptors originated from a woman between 25 and 40 years old with acute COVID-19.

The V call is TRBV4-2, the J call TRBJ2-1; TRBD2 is a possible D gene (5 bases). The CDR3 covers 15 residues. Trimming took off 0 bases at V and 10 bases at J, with 16 bases between the two ends. The germline gives CDR1 LGHNA, CDR2 YNFKEQ. Here the CDR3 DNA reads TGTGCCAGCAGCCAAGATGAGGGAGCCCGCCGGGAGCAGTTCTTC. Translated, it gives CASSQDEGARREQFF.

This clone was seen just once. The CDR3 sequence: CASTRVTDTQYF. The CDR3 nucleotides are TGTGCCAGCACCCGAGTCACAGATACGCAGTATTTT. The V gene is TRBV28, the J gene TRBJ2-3; D is undetermined. The CDR3 contains 12 residues. In germline, CDR1 is MDHEN, CDR2 SYDVKM. Trimming shortened V by 7 bases and J by 2 bases, and 7 bases separated the two germline ends.